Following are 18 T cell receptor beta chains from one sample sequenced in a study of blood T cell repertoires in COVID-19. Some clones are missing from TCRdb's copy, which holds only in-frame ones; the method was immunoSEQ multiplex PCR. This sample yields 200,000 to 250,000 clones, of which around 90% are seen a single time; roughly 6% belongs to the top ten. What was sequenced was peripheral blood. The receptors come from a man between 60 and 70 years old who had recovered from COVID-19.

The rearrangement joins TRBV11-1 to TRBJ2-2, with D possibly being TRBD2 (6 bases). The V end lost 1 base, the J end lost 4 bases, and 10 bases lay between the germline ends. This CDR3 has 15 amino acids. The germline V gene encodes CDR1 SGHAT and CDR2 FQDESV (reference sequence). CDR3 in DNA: TGTGCCAGCAGCTTAGGGAGGGGTAGCACCGGGGAGCTGTTTTTT. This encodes CASSLGRGSTGELFF.

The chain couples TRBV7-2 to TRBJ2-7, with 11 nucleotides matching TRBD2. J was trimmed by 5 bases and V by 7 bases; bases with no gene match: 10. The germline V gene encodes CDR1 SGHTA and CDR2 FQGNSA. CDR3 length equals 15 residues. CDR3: CASTPRLAGTHEQYF. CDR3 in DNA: TGTGCCAGCACCCCGAGACTAGCGGGAACCCACGAGCAGTACTTC. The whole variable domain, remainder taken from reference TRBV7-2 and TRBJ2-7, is GAGVSQSPSNKVTEKGKDVELRCDPISGHTALYWYRQSLGQGLEFLIYFQGNSAPDKSGLPSDRFSAERTGGSVSTLTIQRTQQEDSAVYLCASTPRLAGTHEQYFGPGTRLTVT.

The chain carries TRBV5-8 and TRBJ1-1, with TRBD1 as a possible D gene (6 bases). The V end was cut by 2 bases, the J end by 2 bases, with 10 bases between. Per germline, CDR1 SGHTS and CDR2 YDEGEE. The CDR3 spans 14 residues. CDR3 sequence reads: CASSLQGRNTEAFF. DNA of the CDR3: TGTGCCAGCAGCTTACAGGGAAGAAACACTGAAGCTTTCTTT. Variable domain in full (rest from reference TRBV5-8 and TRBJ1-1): EAGVTQSPTHLIKTRGQQATLRCSPISGHTSVYWYQQALGLGLQFLLWYDEGEERNRGNFPPRFSGRQFPNYSSELNVNALELEDSALYLCASSLQGRNTEAFFGQGTRLTVV.

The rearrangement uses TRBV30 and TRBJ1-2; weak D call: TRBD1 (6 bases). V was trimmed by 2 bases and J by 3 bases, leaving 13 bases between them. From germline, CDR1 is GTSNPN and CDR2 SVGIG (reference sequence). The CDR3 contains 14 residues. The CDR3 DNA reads TGTGCCTGGAGTCCCGTCGACAGGTACTATGGCTACACCTTC. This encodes CAWSPVDRYYGYTF.

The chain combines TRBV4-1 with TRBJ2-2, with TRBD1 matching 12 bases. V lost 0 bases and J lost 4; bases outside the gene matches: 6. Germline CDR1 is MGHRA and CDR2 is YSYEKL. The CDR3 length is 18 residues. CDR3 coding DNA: TGCGCCAGCAGCCAAGAAGGGACAGGGGGCAAGGGCACCGGGGAGCTGTTTTTT. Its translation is CASSQEGTGGKGTGELFF.

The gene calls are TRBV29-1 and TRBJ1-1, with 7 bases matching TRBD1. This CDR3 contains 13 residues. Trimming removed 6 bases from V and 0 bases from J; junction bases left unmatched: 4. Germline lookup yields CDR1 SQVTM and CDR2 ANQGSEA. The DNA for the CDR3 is TGCAGCGTGGCCAGGGGGATGAACACTGAAGCTTTCTTT. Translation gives CSVARGMNTEAFF. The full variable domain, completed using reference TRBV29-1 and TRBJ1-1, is SAVISQKPSRDICQRGTSLTIQCQVDSQVTMMFWYRQQPGQSLTLIATANQGSEATYESGFVIDKFPISRPNLTFSTLTVSNMSPEDSSIYLCSVARGMNTEAFFGQGTRLTVV.

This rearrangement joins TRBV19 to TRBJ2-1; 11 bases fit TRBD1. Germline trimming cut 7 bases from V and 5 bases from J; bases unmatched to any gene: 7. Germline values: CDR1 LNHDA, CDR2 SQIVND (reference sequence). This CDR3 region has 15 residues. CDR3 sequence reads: CASKPRTGGNNEQFF. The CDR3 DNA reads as TGTGCCAGTAAGCCCAGGACAGGGGGCAACAATGAGCAGTTCTTC.

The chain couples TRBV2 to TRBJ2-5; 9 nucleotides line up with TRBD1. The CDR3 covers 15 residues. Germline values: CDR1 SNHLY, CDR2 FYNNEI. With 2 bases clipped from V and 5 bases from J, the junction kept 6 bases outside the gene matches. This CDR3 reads CASSERGTGTETQYF. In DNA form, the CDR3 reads TGTGCCAGCAGTGAAAGGGGGACAGGGACGGAGACCCAGTACTTC.

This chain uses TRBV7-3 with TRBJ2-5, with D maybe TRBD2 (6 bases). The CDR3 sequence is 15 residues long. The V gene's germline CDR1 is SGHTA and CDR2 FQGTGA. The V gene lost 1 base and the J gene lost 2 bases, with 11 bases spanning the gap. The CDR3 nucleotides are TGTGCCAGCAGCTTAAGGGGGACTGTACAAGAGACCCAGTACTTC. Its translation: CASSLRGTVQETQYF.

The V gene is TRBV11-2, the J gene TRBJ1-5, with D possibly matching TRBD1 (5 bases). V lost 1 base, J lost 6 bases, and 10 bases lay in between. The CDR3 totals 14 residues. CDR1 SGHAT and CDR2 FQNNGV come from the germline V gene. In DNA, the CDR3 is TGTGCCAGCAGCTTAGCTGGGGCTCTTCAGCCCCAGCATTTT. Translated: CASSLAGALQPQHF.

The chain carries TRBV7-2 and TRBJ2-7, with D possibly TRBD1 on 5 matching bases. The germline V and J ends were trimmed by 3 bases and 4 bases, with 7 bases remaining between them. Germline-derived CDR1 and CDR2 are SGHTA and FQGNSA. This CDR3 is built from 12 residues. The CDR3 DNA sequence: TGTGCCAGCAGCTTGGACACATACGAGCAGTACTTC. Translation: CASSLDTYEQYF.

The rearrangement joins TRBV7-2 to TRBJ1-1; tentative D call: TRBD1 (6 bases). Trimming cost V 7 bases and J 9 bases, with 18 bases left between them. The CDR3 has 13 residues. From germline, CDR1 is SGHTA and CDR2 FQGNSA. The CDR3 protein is CASTRRTGQKAFF. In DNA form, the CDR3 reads TGTGCCAGCACCAGAAGAACGGGACAAAAAGCTTTCTTT.

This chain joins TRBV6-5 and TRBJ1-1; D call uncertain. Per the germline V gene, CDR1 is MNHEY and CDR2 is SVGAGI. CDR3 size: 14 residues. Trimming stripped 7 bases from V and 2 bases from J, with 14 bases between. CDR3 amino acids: CASTATAVNTEAFF. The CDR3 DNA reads TGTGCCAGCACCGCGACGGCGGTTAACACTGAAGCTTTCTTT.

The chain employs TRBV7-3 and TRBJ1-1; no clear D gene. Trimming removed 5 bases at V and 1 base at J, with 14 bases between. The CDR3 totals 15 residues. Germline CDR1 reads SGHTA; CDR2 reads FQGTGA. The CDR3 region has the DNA TGTGCCAGCAGCCTCCTCGGACGGGGGAACACTGAAGCTTTCTTT. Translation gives CASSLLGRGNTEAFF.

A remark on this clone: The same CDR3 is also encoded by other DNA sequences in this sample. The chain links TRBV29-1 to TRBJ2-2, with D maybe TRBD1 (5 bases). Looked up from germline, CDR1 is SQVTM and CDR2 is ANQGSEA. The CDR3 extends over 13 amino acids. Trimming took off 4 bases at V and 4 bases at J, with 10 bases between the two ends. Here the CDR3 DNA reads TGCAGCGTTGCATCAAGGGGCACCGGGGAGCTGTTTTTT. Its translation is CSVASRGTGELFF.

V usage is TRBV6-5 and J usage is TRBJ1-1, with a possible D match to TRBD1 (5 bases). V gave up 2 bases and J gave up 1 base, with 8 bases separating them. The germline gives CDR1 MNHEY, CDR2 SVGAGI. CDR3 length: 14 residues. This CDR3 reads CASSYAGQNTEAFF. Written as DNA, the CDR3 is TGTGCCAGCAGTTACGCAGGACAGAACACTGAAGCTTTCTTT.

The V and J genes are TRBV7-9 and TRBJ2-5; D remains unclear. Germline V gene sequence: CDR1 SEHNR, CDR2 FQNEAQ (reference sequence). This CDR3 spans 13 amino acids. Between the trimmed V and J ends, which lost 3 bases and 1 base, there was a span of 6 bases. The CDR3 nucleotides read TGTGCCAGCAGCTTTCCCAGCCAAGAGACCCAGTACTTC. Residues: CASSFPSQETQYF.

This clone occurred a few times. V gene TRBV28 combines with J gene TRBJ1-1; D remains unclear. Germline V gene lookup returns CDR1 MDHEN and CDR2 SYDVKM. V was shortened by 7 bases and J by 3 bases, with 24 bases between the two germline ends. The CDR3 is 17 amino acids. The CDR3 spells CASNLAGSPEKYTEAFF. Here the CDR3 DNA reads TGTGCCAGCAACTTGGCGGGGTCGCCTGAGAAGTACACTGAAGCTTTCTTT.